This T cell receptor (beta chain) was profiled in a study of blood T cell repertoires in COVID-19. Study context: From the United States, Italy and Spain came samples of acute and convalescent COVID-19.

The germline gives CDR1 SGHNT, CDR2 YYREEE (reference sequence). V dropped 4 bases and J dropped 0 bases, with 12 bases sitting between them. There are 15 residues in the CDR3. Authors' processing steps: Amplification with reference gene primers provided the estimates of nucleated cell counts. Clones were sequenced by immunoSEQ multiplex PCR, and TCRdb holds only the in-frame ones, with some missing. For V, J and clone size, that table is used; D and trimming come from the DNA. The table lists around 72,000 clones, roughly 79% of them singletons. The receptor's source is an older woman with acute or convalescent COVID-19. This rearrangement joins TRBV5-4 to TRBJ2-3, with D possibly being TRBD2 (5 bases). The sample comprised peripheral blood. The CDR3 region has the DNA TGTGCCAGCAGCGACCGACGGAGGAGCACAGATACGCAGTATTTT. It codes for CASSDRRRSTDTQYF.